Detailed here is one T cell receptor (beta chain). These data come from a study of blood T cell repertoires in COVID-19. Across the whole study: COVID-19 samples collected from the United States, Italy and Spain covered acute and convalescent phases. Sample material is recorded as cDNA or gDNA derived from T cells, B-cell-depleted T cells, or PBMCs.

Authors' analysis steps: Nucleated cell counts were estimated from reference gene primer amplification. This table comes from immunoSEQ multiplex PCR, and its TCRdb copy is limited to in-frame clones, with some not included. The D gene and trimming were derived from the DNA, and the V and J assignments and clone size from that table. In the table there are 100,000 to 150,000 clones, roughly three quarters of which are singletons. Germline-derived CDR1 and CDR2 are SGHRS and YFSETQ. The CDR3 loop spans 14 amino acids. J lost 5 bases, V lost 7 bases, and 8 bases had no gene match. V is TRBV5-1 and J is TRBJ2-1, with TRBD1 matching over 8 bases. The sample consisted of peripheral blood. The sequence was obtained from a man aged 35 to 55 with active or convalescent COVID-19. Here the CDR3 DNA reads TGCGCCAGCGGGACGACAGGGGTAGACAATGAGCAGTTCTTC. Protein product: CASGTTGVDNEQFF.